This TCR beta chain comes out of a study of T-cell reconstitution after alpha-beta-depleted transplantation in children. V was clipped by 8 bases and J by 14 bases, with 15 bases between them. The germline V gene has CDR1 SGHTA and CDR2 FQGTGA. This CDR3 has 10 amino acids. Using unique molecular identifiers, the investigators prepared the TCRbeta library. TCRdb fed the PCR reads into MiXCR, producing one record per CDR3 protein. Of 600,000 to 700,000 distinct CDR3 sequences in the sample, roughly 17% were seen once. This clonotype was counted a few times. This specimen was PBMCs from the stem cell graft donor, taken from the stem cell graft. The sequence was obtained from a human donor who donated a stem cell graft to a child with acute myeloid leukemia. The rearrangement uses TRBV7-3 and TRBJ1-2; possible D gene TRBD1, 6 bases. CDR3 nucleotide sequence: TGTGCCAGCCTGGGGGACACACCAACCTTC. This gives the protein CASLGDTPTF. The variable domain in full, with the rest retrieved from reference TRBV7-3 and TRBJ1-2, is GAGVSQTPSNKVTEKGKYVELRCDPISGHTALYWYRQSLGQGPEFLIYFQGTGAADDSGLPNDRFFAVRPEGSVSTLKIQRTERGDSAVYLCASLGDTPTFGSGTRLTVV.